This T cell receptor (beta chain) is drawn from a study of cytomegalovirus exposure and HLA in healthy donors (dated by TCRdb to about 2017). About the full investigation: The 670 or so repertoires of the first cohort and the 120 validation repertoires were produced on the same platform, according to a later analysis. Along with the approximately 650-subject first cohort, a separate validation cohort of over 90 different subjects was used. The aim of the study was to test whether cataloging public T cell receptors could identify signatures of past pathogen exposure. To predict cytomegalovirus infection status, the study combined high-throughput TCR immunosequencing, statistical association of individual TCRs with disease status, and machine learning. What the research found in general, with its limitations: Subsequent analysis determined that TCRs grouped into clusters in the first cohort also showed a tendency toward co-occurrence across the 120 or so validation repertoires, and 94% of cluster scores exceeded 0. A few of the identified cytomegalovirus-associated TCR beta chains were confirmed in vitro to be specific for cytomegalovirus antigens. Cytomegalovirus status was reported to be diagnosed by the classifier with high specificity and sensitivity in both the original and validation cohorts. The validation cohort had no HLA typing available for a later analysis, so co-occurrence within that cohort was assessed over all 120 or so repertoires. According to the authors, the approach could potentially be generalized to other disease states and immunological phenotypes. A total of 164 TCR beta chains were listed by the study as associated with cytomegalovirus. While some public TCRs were present in many individuals, most TCR sequences turned up only very rarely across donors.

For this clone: This receptor's antigen is unknown. Base qualities were left out, and no much larger clone turns up one base away.

Trimming removed 0 bases from V and 0 bases from J, leaving 8 bases between the germline ends. Looking up the germline V gene yields CDR1 SGHTA and CDR2 FQGNSA. Taken from cysteine to phenylalanine, the CDR3 has 15 residues. The entry retains the CDR3 DNA only, 45 bases that are in frame from base 1. Library preparation employed the immunoSEQ multiplex PCR assay. On the study's bioinformatics: A statistical classification framework was developed to diagnose cytomegalovirus status using the catalog of TCR beta chain sequences. In TCRdb, the immuneACCESS table is reduced to in-frame sequences with V and J assigned. These tables do not hold every clone; where another copy was compared, an unresolved V gene accounts for under half, and the others remain unexplained. The V and J calls and clone size are taken from that table; D and trimming were inferred from the DNA. This sample gives about 110,000 clones in total; more than 90% of them show up just once. The ten biggest clones cover 0.67% of the sample.

The donors belonged to the validation cohort of about 110 subjects, which was separate from the roughly 680-subject first cohort. The V and J segments used are TRBV7-2 and TRBJ1-1; no D gene is confidently identified. The sequenced sample was PBMCs. The TCR comes from a woman under 30 in good health and CMV-seronegative. The CDR3 sequence is CASSLAVAMNTEAFF. The DNA sequence reads TGTGCCAGCAGCTTAGCGGTGGCCATGAACACTGAAGCTTTCTTT.